Listed here are 10 T cell receptor beta chains from one sample, sequenced in a study of blood T cell repertoires in COVID-19. The data were produced by immunoSEQ multiplex PCR, yet TCRdb's version contains in-frame clones alone and is incomplete. In the table there are tens of thousands of clones, around four fifths of which are singletons. Sequenced: peripheral blood. The receptor set was obtained from a woman in her 70s with active or convalescent COVID-19.

The chain combines TRBV7-9 with TRBJ2-5; TRBD1 agrees at 7 bases. V shed 1 base and J 5 bases; nucleotides not matched to a gene: 10. The CDR3 spans 16 residues. Germline V CDR1 and CDR2: SEHNR, FQNEAQ (reference sequence). The CDR3: CASSLGVGGDAETQYF. The CDR3, as DNA: TGTGCCAGCAGCTTAGGGGTAGGGGGCGACGCGGAGACCCAGTACTTC. Supplemented by reference TRBV7-9 and TRBJ2-5, the full variable domain reads DTGVSQNPRHKITKRGQNVTFRCDPISEHNRLYWYRQTLGQGPEFLTYFQNEAQLEKSRLLSDRFSAERPKGSFSTLEIQRTEQGDSAMYLCASSLGVGGDAETQYFGPGTRLLVL.

As DNA, the CDR3 is TGTGCCAGCAGCTCCAGGGACGAGCAGTACTTC. Translation gives CASSSRDEQYF. V usage is TRBV7-2 and J usage is TRBJ2-7; D possibly corresponds to TRBD1 (5 bases). The V gene lost 4 bases and the J gene lost 5 bases, with 6 bases spanning the gap. The germline gives CDR1 SGHTA, CDR2 FQGNSA. The CDR3 runs 11 residues.

This chain joins TRBV5-8 and TRBJ1-1; 7 nucleotides line up with TRBD1. With V trimmed by 0 bases and J by 2 bases, 4 bases remained unmatched. The CDR3 extends over 15 amino acids. Looked up from germline, CDR1 is SGHTS and CDR2 is YDEGEE. CDR3 loop: CASSLVGTANTEAFF. CDR3 sequence (DNA): TGTGCCAGCAGCTTGGTAGGGACAGCTAACACTGAAGCTTTCTTT.

This chain connects TRBV6-5 to TRBJ1-6; 7 positions match TRBD1. Losses at the gene ends were 6 bases for V and 6 bases for J; bases not matched to a gene: 5. The germline gives CDR1 MNHEY, CDR2 SVGAGI. The CDR3 has 14 residues. CDR3: CASSSRDSNSPLHF. The CDR3 coding sequence is TGTGCCAGCAGCTCAAGGGACAGTAATTCACCCCTCCACTTT.

The rearrangement uses TRBV2 and TRBJ2-7; 9 bases line up with TRBD1. The CDR3 extends over 13 amino acids. After removal of 8 bases from V and 2 bases from J, the junction contained 4 bases not matched to a gene. CDR1 is SNHLY, CDR2 FYNNEI, per germline. DNA for the CDR3: TGTGCCAGCTTACAGGGGGCCGCCTACGAGCAGTACTTC. Translated: CASLQGAAYEQYF.

This clone was counted a single time. CDR3 bases: TGTGCCAGCAGCTTAGATGGAGGGAAGGGCACTGAAGCTTTCTTT. Translating gives CASSLDGGKGTEAFF. The chain is built from TRBV7-2 and TRBJ1-1; D unclear. CDR3 length: 15 amino acids. CDR1 and CDR2 from the germline V gene are SGHTA and FQGNSA. Trimming took 1 base from V and 4 from J, leaving 13 bases between them.

This chain joins TRBV28 and TRBJ2-3; D perhaps matches TRBD1 (5 bases). The V end lost 3 bases, the J end lost 0 bases, and 16 bases lay between the germline ends. CDR1 MDHEN and CDR2 SYDVKM come from the germline V gene. CDR3 length: 17 residues. The CDR3 sequence is CASSLGQHPYSTDTQYF. Written as DNA, the CDR3 is TGTGCCAGCAGTTTGGGGCAGCATCCATATAGCACAGATACGCAGTATTTT.

The J gene is TRBJ1-5, the V gene TRBV21-1; whether TRBD1, the table's D call, matches the DNA was not checked. TRBV21-1 is a pseudogene locus. The CDR3 contains 18 residues. The CDR3 bases are TGTGCCAGCAGCAAAGGGACAGGGGGTAAGAGGGGCAATCAGCCCCAGCATTTT. Protein product: CASSKGTGGKRGNQPQHF.

The genes are TRBV19 and TRBJ2-7; 12 nucleotides match TRBD1. Looked up from germline, CDR1 is LNHDA and CDR2 is SQIVND (reference sequence). The J segment lost 2 bases and the V segment lost 5 bases, leaving 13 bases of the junction unmatched. This CDR3 spans 18 amino acids. CDR3 coding DNA: TGTGCCAGTAGTTCTCAGGCGGGACAGGGGGCCCTGACCTACGAGCAGTACTTC. Residues: CASSSQAGQGALTYEQYF.

V usage is TRBV9 and J usage is TRBJ2-2; D possibly corresponds to TRBD1 (6 bases). The ends were cut back, 0 bases at V and 7 bases at J, with 16 bases in the middle. Germline V CDR1 and CDR2: SGDLS, YYNGEE. The CDR3 consists of 16 residues. The chain's CDR3 is CASSVDLRGIGGELFF. DNA of the CDR3: TGTGCCAGCAGCGTAGATCTGAGGGGGATCGGCGGGGAGCTGTTTTTT.